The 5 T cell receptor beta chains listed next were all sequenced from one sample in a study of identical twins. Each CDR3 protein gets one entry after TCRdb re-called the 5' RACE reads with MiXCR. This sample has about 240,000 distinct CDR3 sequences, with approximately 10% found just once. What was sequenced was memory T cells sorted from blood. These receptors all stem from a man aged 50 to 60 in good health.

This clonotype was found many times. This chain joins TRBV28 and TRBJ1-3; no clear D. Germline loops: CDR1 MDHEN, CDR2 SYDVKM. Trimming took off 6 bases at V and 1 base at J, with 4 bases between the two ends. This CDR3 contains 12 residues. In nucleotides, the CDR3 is TGTGCCAGCAGGGGGTCTGGAAACACCATATATTTT. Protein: CASRGSGNTIYF.

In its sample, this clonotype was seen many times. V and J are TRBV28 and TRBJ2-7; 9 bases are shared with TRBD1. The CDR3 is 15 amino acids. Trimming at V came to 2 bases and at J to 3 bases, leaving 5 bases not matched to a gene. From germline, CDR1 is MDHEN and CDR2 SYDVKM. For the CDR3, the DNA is TGTGCCAGCAGTTTAGGGGACAGGGAGGTCTACGAGCAGTACTTC. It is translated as CASSLGDREVYEQYF. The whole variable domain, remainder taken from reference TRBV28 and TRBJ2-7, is DVKVTQSSRYLVKRTGEKVFLECVQDMDHENMFWYRQDPGLGLRLIYFSYDVKMKEKGDIPEGYSVSREKKERFSLILESASTNQTSMYLCASSLGDREVYEQYFGPGTRLTVT.

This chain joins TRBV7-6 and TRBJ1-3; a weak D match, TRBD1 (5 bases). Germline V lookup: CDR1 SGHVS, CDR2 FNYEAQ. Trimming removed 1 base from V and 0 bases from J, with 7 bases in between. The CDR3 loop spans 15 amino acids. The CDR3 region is CASSLGTPSGNTIYF. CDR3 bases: TGTGCCAGCAGCTTAGGGACACCCTCTGGAAACACCATATATTTT.

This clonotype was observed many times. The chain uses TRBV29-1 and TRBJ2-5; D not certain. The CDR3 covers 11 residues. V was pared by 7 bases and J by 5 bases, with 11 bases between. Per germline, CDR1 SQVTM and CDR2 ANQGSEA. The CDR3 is CSAQSWETQYF. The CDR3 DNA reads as TGCAGCGCCCAATCCTGGGAGACCCAGTACTTC.

CDR3 residues: CASSPVDSGLLDTQYF. The CDR3 coding sequence is TGTGCCAGCAGCCCCGTGGACAGCGGACTGTTGGATACGCAGTATTTT. The rearrangement uses TRBV28 and TRBJ2-3, with D maybe TRBD1 (6 bases). Between the trimmed V and J ends, which lost 6 bases and 6 bases, there was a span of 22 bases. The CDR3 is 16 residues long. Germline assignment: CDR1 MDHEN and CDR2 SYDVKM.